The T cell receptor beta chain described here comes from a study of post-analysis software for immune sequencing data. Built from TCR beta cDNA, the libraries had unique molecular identifiers in them. TCRdb re-called the PCR reads through MiXCR, storing one row per CDR3 protein. Of roughly 730,000 distinct CDR3 sequences listed, 25% to 30% are singletons. This clonotype was counted a few times. Its antigen is not known. This CDR3 region has 13 residues. V gave up 4 bases and J gave up 6 bases; unmatched junction bases: 7. CDR1 SGHRS and CDR2 YFSETQ come from the germline V gene. Findings of the study overall: Diversity measured as normalized Chao1 was significantly lower in multiple sclerosis patients than in controls. TRBV5-6, TRBV5-1 and TRBV20-1 belonged to a set of roughly 5 TRBV segments that were more frequent in patients than controls.

The receptor's source is a girl aged 10 to 17 with multiple sclerosis. V gene TRBV5-1 combines with J gene TRBJ2-7, with 7 bases fitting TRBD1. Sequencing used blood. In nucleotides, the CDR3 is TGCGCCAGCAGCGCATACACAGGGGTCGAGCAGTACTTC. Protein product: CASSAYTGVEQYF.